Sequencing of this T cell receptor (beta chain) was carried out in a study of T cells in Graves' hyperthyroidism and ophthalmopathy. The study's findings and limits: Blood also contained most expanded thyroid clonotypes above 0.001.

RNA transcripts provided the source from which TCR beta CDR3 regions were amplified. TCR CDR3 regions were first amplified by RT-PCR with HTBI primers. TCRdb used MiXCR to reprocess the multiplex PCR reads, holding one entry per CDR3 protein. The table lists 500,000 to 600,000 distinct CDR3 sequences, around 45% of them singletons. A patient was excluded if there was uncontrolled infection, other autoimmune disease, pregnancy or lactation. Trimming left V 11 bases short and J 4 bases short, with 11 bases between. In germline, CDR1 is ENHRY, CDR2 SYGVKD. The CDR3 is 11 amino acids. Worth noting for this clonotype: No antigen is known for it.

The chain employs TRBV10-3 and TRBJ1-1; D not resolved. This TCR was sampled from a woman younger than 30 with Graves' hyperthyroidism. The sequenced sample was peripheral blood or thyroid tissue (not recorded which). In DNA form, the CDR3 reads TGTGCCGTCATGAGTGGCACTGAAGCTTTCTTT. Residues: CAVMSGTEAFF.